This T cell receptor beta chain originates from a study of CD8 T cells in Susac syndrome. RNA amounts of roughly 0.45 to 1 ug underwent reverse transcription with random hexamers. A single record per CDR3 protein comes from TCRdb applying MiXCR to the immunoSEQ multiplex PCR reads. The sample carries roughly 300,000 distinct CDR3 sequences, roughly 85% recorded once. Trimming stripped 4 bases from V and 5 bases from J, with 17 bases between. Per germline, CDR1 MNHEY and CDR2 SMNVEV (reference sequence). The CDR3 covers 15 residues. This clonotype was counted once. This chain connects TRBV27 to TRBJ1-2; maybe TRBD1 (6 bases). What was sequenced was CD8+ T cells from PBMCs. The receptor comes from a human donor with multiple sclerosis. CDR3 coding DNA: TGTGCCAGCAGTTCCCTTCCCCCAGGGGCTTATGGCTACACCTTC. As protein: CASSSLPPGAYGYTF.